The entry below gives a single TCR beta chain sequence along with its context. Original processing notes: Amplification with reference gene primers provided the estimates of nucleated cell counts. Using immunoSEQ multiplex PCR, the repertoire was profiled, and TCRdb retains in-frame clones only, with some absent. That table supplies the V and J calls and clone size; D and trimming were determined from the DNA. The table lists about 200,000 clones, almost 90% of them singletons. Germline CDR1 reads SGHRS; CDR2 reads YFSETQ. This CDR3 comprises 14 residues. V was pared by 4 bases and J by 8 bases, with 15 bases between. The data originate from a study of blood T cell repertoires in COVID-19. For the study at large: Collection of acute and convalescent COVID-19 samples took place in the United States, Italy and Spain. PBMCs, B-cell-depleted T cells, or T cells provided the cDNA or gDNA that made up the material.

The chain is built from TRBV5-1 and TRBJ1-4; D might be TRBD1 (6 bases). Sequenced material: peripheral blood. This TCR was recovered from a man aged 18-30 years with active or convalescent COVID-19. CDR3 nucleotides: TGCGCCAGCAGCCCCGGACAGTTAGGGGAAAAACTGTTTTTT. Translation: CASSPGQLGEKLFF.